The 14 T cell receptor beta chains reported below all come from one sample, sequenced in a study of T cells in tuberculosis. The protocol was immunoSEQ multiplex PCR, while the TCRdb copy is restricted to in-frame clones and leaves out a portion. The sample records about 29,000 clones, more than 80% being singletons. Sample: PBMCs. The receptors come from a donor aged 10-29 years with latent tuberculosis or without tuberculosis infection.

The CDR3 region has the DNA TGTGCCAGCAGTTCCCAGGGTTGGAATCAGCCCCAGCATTTT. It specifies CASSSQGWNQPQHF. The rearrangement joins TRBV6-5 to TRBJ1-5, with D possibly matching TRBD1 (5 bases). V shed 4 bases and J shed 4 bases, with 11 bases lying between them. Germline values: CDR1 MNHEY, CDR2 SVGAGI. CDR3 length: 14 amino acids.

This clone was detected a few times. V and J are TRBV7-9 and TRBJ1-4, with D tentatively TRBD1 (5 bases). The CDR3 covers 14 residues. CDR1 and CDR2 from the germline V gene are SEHNR and FQNEAQ (reference sequence). Trimming pared 1 base from V and 3 bases from J, leaving 6 bases between. The CDR3 DNA is TGTGCCAGCAGCTTAGACAGGTCTAATGAAAAACTGTTTTTT. Protein sequence: CASSLDRSNEKLFF.

This clone was detected only once. The chain employs TRBV9 and TRBJ2-2, with D perhaps matching TRBD2 (6 bases). CDR3 size: 15 residues. Trimming left V 0 bases short and J 5 bases short, with 11 bases between. Germline values: CDR1 SGDLS, CDR2 YYNGEE. CDR3: CASSVAAGSTGELFF. For the CDR3, the DNA is TGTGCCAGCAGCGTAGCCGCCGGGAGTACCGGGGAGCTGTTTTTT. The full variable domain, with the rest looked up from reference TRBV9 and TRBJ2-2, is DSGVTQTPKHLITATGQRVTLRCSPRSGDLSVYWYQQSLDQGLQFLIQYYNGEERAKGNILERFSAQQFPDLHSELNLSSLELGDSALYFCASSVAAGSTGELFFGEGSRLTVL.

The V gene is TRBV7-9, the J gene TRBJ2-5; 14 bases are shared with TRBD2. V shed 6 bases, J shed 3 bases, and the junction held 6 bases outside the gene matches. This CDR3 contains 16 residues. The germline V gene encodes CDR1 SEHNR and CDR2 FQNEAQ (reference sequence). The CDR3 nucleotides read TGTGCCAGCAGACCGACTAGCGGGAGGGCCGAAGAGACCCAGTACTTC. Protein product: CASRPTSGRAEETQYF.

Here the CDR3 DNA reads TGTGCCAGCGGGGGGACGGGTCAGAACGAGCAGTACTTC. Its translation is CASGGTGQNEQYF. The chain has TRBV2 and TRBJ2-7, with D possibly TRBD2 on 6 matching bases. In germline, CDR1 is SNHLY, CDR2 FYNNEI. This CDR3 spans 13 amino acids. V lost 8 bases and J lost 5, with 16 bases in between.

The chain couples TRBV29-1 to TRBJ1-1, with no clear D. The CDR3 runs to 15 residues. Per the germline V gene, CDR1 is SQVTM and CDR2 is ANQGSEA. Trimming stripped 3 bases from V and 4 bases from J, with 18 bases between. The CDR3 loop is CSVDPGNPPGTEAFF. The CDR3 bases are TGCAGCGTTGACCCCGGTAACCCCCCCGGCACTGAAGCTTTCTTT.

The chain couples TRBV27 to TRBJ2-7; tentatively, D is TRBD1 (6 bases). The ends were cut back, 5 bases at V and 2 bases at J, with 13 bases in the middle. Germline CDR1 and CDR2: MNHEY and SMNVEV (reference sequence). The CDR3 consists of 14 residues. DNA of the CDR3: TGTGCCAGCAGTCGTAAGTGGGACACCTACGAGCAGTACTTC. Translation: CASSRKWDTYEQYF.

In its sample, this clone was seen a few times. This chain joins TRBV2 and TRBJ1-4; 8 nucleotides line up with TRBD1. Trimming at V came to 6 bases and at J to 8 bases, leaving 2 bases not matched to a gene. The germline CDR1 and CDR2 sequences are SNHLY and FYNNEI. The CDR3 consists of 12 residues. CDR3 DNA sequence: TGTGCCAGCAGGGGGACAGGCGAAAAACTGTTTTTT. Translated: CASRGTGEKLFF.

The V and J genes are TRBV21-1 and TRBJ2-7; TRBD1, as called in the table, went unchecked against the DNA. TRBV21-1 is listed as a pseudogene. This CDR3 spans 14 amino acids. The CDR3 loop is CASSIRTNVYEQYF. In DNA form, the CDR3 reads TGTGCCAGCAGCATCCGGACAAACGTCTACGAGCAGTACTTC.

The chain has TRBV10-3 and TRBJ2-1; 11 nucleotides match TRBD2. CDR1 and CDR2 (germline): ENHRY, SYGVKD. With V trimmed by 6 bases and J by 10 bases, 11 bases remained unmatched. The CDR3 length is 15 residues. CDR3 sequence: CAIRTSGTSPGEQFF. CDR3 coding DNA: TGTGCCATCAGGACTAGCGGGACGTCCCCCGGGGAGCAGTTCTTC.

In its sample, this clone was seen once. The chain couples TRBV6-5 to TRBJ1-6, with D maybe TRBD1 (6 bases). Germline V gives CDR1 MNHEY, CDR2 SVGAGI. The CDR3 is made up of 14 amino acids. V shed 2 bases and J shed 7 bases, with 9 bases lying between them. DNA of the CDR3: TGTGCCAGCAGTTACCGGGGGGCCAATTCACCCCTCCACTTT. This translates into CASSYRGANSPLHF.

This rearrangement joins TRBV25-1 to TRBJ2-2; TRBD2 matches 7 bases. Per germline, CDR1 MGHDK and CDR2 SYGVNS. The CDR3 loop spans 14 amino acids. The ends lost 8 bases at V and 3 bases at J; junction bases unmatched: 6. CDR3 nucleotide sequence: TGTGCCAGCGGGGGAGGGGTCTACACCGGGGAGCTGTTTTTT. This sequence encodes CASGGGVYTGELFF.

This chain joins TRBV20-1 and TRBJ2-7; D not certain. Deletions cut 3 bases from V and 3 bases from J, with 6 bases between. CDR3 length: 11 amino acids. Germline loops: CDR1 DFQATT, CDR2 SNEGSKA (reference sequence). The CDR3 DNA sequence: TGCAGTGCTAGGCCCGGCTACGAGCAGTACTTC. It specifies CSARPGYEQYF.

This chain connects TRBV9 to TRBJ2-7; 7 positions agree with TRBD1. Germline assignment: CDR1 SGDLS and CDR2 YYNGEE. J lost 6 bases, V lost 3 bases, and 6 bases had no gene match. The CDR3 is 13 residues long. The CDR3 sequence: CASSATGAPEQYF. The CDR3 DNA follows: TGTGCCAGCAGCGCAACAGGGGCCCCCGAGCAGTACTTC. Full variable domain (missing parts from reference TRBV9 and TRBJ2-7): DSGVTQTPKHLITATGQRVTLRCSPRSGDLSVYWYQQSLDQGLQFLIQYYNGEERAKGNILERFSAQQFPDLHSELNLSSLELGDSALYFCASSATGAPEQYFGPGTRLTVT.